These 32 T cell receptor beta chains were all obtained from the same sample, sequenced in a study of breast tumors, draining lymph nodes, adjacent tissues listed by TCRdb under 2016. Library preparation used multiplex PCR. The reads were generated on an Illumina HiSeq 2000. TCRdb's own reprocessing of the public reads used fastp at Q25 and MiXCR and kept productive beta chains. Rows with a matching CDR3 protein are joined into one entry that keeps the most common DNA and genes. This sample is represented by about 21,000 distinct CDR3 sequences; roughly 55% of them were singletons. The ten largest clones represent roughly an eighth of the sample. The sample was breast tumor tissue. These receptors all come from a female donor with breast cancer. Some clones in this sample may be carry-over from other donors' samples.

J is TRBJ2-3 and V is TRBV10-3; 8 bases match TRBD2. J gave up 4 bases and V 4 bases, and 4 bases lay outside the gene matches. This CDR3 has 14 amino acids. Germline-derived CDR1 and CDR2 are ENHRY and SYGVKD. In nucleotides, the CDR3 is TGTGCCATCAGTGCCGGGAGGGGAGCAGATACGCAGTATTTT. Its protein is CAISAGRGADTQYF.

For this clonotype: An end of the junction does not agree with germline; a read error may underlie this. V is TRBV20-1 and J is TRBJ2-4, with 12 bases identical to TRBD2. The CDR3 is 16 amino acids. Germline V CDR1 and CDR2: DFQATT, SNEGSKA (reference sequence). The DNA of the CDR3 is TGCAGTGCTAGGGCCCTAGCGGGAGGGCCCAAAAACATTCAGTCCTTC. Amino acid sequence: CSARALAGGPKNIQSF.

Many counts were recorded for this clonotype. With a much larger clone just one base away, this may be a read error. This chain connects TRBV11-2 to TRBJ2-5, with TRBD1 matching 9 bases. Looked up from germline, CDR1 is SGHAT and CDR2 is FQNNGV. The CDR3 runs 15 residues. The J segment lost 5 bases and the V segment lost 1 base, leaving 5 bases of the junction unmatched. This CDR3 is CASSLGTGALETQYF. The DNA for the CDR3 is TGTGCCAGCAGCTTAGGGACAGGGGCCTTGGAGACCCAGTACTTC.

The V and J genes are TRBV5-8 and TRBJ1-5; no definite D call. This CDR3 region has 13 residues. The ends were cut back, 6 bases at V and 14 bases at J, with 21 bases in the middle. Germline V gives CDR1 SGHTS, CDR2 YDEGEE. The CDR3 DNA reads as TGTGCCAGCACCAATCTAGCGGGAGGTAACGAGCATTTT. Residues: CASTNLAGGNEHF.

The genes are TRBV12-3 or TRBV12-4 and TRBJ1-6, with TRBD1 matching over 8 bases. Germline trimming cut 6 bases from V and 8 bases from J; bases unmatched to any gene: 9. This CDR3 has 15 residues. This CDR3 is CASREGQVGYSPLHF. The DNA of the CDR3 is TGTGCCAGCAGGGAGGGACAGGTCGGATATTCACCCCTCCACTTT.

The J gene is TRBJ1-6, the V gene TRBV29-1; possibly TRBD1 for D (5 bases). The germline V and J ends were trimmed by 5 bases and 8 bases, with 13 bases remaining between them. This CDR3 has 13 amino acids. Germline V CDR1 and CDR2: SQVTM, ANQGSEA. The CDR3 nucleotides read TGCAGCGTTACTCAGGGAGGCGATTCACCCCTCCACTTT. Translation gives CSVTQGGDSPLHF.

CDR3 DNA sequence: TGTGCCAGCTGTGAGAGCGGGGGGGCCAGCTCCTACAATGAGCAGTTCTTC. Amino acid sequence: CASCESGGASSYNEQFF. This chain connects TRBV7-3 to TRBJ2-1; TRBD2 matches 10 bases. The CDR3 consists of 17 residues. Germline V gene data show CDR1 as SGHTA and CDR2 as FQGTGA. The ends lost 8 bases at V and 0 bases at J; junction bases unmatched: 10.

CDR3 nucleotide sequence: TGTGCCACCAGCAGATCTGGACAGGGCCAATACGAGCAGTACTTC. This encodes CATSRSGQGQYEQYF. The chain combines TRBV15 with TRBJ2-7, with 8 nucleotides matching TRBD1. Trimming cost V 2 bases and J 4 bases; bases outside gene matches: 7. Germline loops: CDR1 LNHNV, CDR2 YYDKDF (reference sequence). The CDR3 is 15 residues long.

This clonotype has a count of ten or more. A much larger clone is a single base away; this may be a read error. Since the CDR3 does not end with the conserved phenylalanine or tryptophan, this likely comes from a read error. The chain has TRBV14 and TRBJ2-1; D call uncertain. Trimming shortened V by 0 bases and J by 9 bases, and 9 bases separated the two germline ends. From germline, CDR1 is SGHDN and CDR2 FVKESK. This CDR3 region has 13 residues. As DNA, the CDR3 is TGTGCCAGCAGCCAAGATTTGGGTGGTGAGCAGTTCTCC. This encodes CASSQDLGGEQFS.

The J gene is TRBJ2-7, the V gene TRBV20-1; 13 bases align to TRBD2. Germline V lookup: CDR1 DFQATT, CDR2 SNEGSKA (reference sequence). V gave up 3 bases and J gave up 1 base; unmatched junction bases: 9. This CDR3 comprises 17 residues. The CDR3 spells CSASYGGGLAGSYEQYF. The CDR3 region has the DNA TGCAGTGCTAGTTACGGGGGGGGACTAGCGGGATCCTACGAGCAGTACTTC.

The chain uses TRBV2 and TRBJ1-2; 9 bases align to TRBD1. In germline, CDR1 is SNHLY, CDR2 FYNNEI. Trimming removed 8 bases from V and 5 bases from J; junction bases left unmatched: 9. The CDR3 has 14 residues. The CDR3 sequence: CASRYRDRVYGYTF. The CDR3, as DNA: TGTGCCAGCCGGTACCGGGACAGGGTTTATGGCTACACCTTC.

In its sample, this clonotype was seen many times. Given a much more abundant clone one base away, this may be a read error. This rearrangement joins TRBV6-4 to TRBJ1-5, with D perhaps TRBD1 (6 bases). The CDR3 runs 13 residues. Germline V lookup: CDR1 MRHNA, CDR2 SNTAGT. The V end was cut by 5 bases, the J end by 4 bases, with 9 bases between. This chain's CDR3 is CASSHDRNQPQHF. The CDR3 DNA sequence: TGTGCCAGCAGTCACGACAGGAATCAGCCCCAGCATTTT.

The chain recombines TRBV2 with TRBJ2-7; D ambiguous. This CDR3 region has 14 residues. Germline V gene lookup returns CDR1 SNHLY and CDR2 FYNNEI. V lost 4 bases and J 3 bases, leaving 13 bases between the germline ends. The CDR3 spells CASSGGRRDYEQYF. In nucleotides, the CDR3 is TGTGCCAGCAGTGGGGGAAGACGAGACTACGAGCAGTACTTC.

V is TRBV11-2 and J is TRBJ1-2, with D hard to call. Germline CDR1 SGHAT, CDR2 FQNNGV. V lost 6 bases and J lost 0, with 20 bases in between. This CDR3 is built from 17 residues. CDR3 nucleotide sequence: TGTGCCAGCAGAGTGGCTATATTCTTATGTGCTAACTATGGCTACACCTTC. This sequence encodes CASRVAIFLCANYGYTF.

V gene TRBV19 combines with J gene TRBJ1-3; the D gene is possibly TRBD1 (6 bases). The CDR3 length is 15 residues. The germline CDR1 and CDR2 sequences are LNHDA and SQIVND (reference sequence). The germline V and J ends were trimmed by 4 bases and 3 bases, with 13 bases remaining between them. CDR3 sequence: CASSTPGVFGNTIYF. The CDR3 coding sequence is TGTGCCAGTAGTACCCCAGGGGTATTTGGAAACACCATATATTTT.

Comments on this clonotype: This may be a read error, as it is one base from a much larger clone. J is TRBJ2-1 and V is TRBV11-2; 8 nucleotides line up with TRBD1. V lost 5 bases, J lost 8 bases, and 23 bases stayed unmatched. CDR3 length: 19 amino acids. Germline V CDR1 and CDR2: SGHAT, FQNNGV. CDR3 amino acids: CASSPNRFTRGPLPDEQFF. The DNA of the CDR3 is TGTGCCAGCAGCCCCAACCGTTTTACCAGGGGGCCTCTACCAGATGAGCAGTTCTTC.

This clonotype was recorded many times. The rearrangement uses TRBV14 and TRBJ2-3, with TRBD2 as a possible D gene (5 bases). V was cut by 5 bases and J by 4 bases, with 10 bases left in between. Germline CDR1 is SGHDN and CDR2 is FVKESK. The CDR3 contains 13 residues. CDR3: CASSNLAADTQYF. The CDR3 DNA reads as TGTGCCAGCAGCAACCTAGCAGCAGATACGCAGTATTTT. Looking up the rest from reference TRBV14 and TRBJ2-3 gives the full variable domain: EAGVTQFPSHSVIEKGQTVTLRCDPISGHDNLYWYRRVMGKEIKFLLHFVKESKQDESGMPNNRFLAERTGGTYSTLKVQPAELEDSGVYFCASSNLAADTQYFGPGTRLTVL.

This clonotype has a count of ten or more. A much larger clone differs from this one at a single base, so this may be a read error. The chain joins TRBV5-4 to TRBJ2-2; 7 positions agree with TRBD2. Germline assignment: CDR1 SGHNT and CDR2 YYREEE (reference sequence). The CDR3 totals 16 residues. The V gene end was trimmed by 3 bases and the J gene end by 0 bases; junction bases not matched to a gene: 5. The CDR3 bases are TGTGCCAGCAGCTGGACTAGATCGACGAACACCGGGGAGCTGTTTTTT. Its protein product is CASSWTRSTNTGELFF.

This sequence joins TRBV30 and TRBJ2-7; 8 positions match TRBD1. The CDR3 is 12 residues long. The germline V gene has CDR1 GTSNPN and CDR2 SVGIG (reference sequence). CDR3 nucleotides: TGTGCTACACGGACAGGGTCCTACGAGCAGTACTTC. Encoded protein: CATRTGSYEQYF.

Relative to its sample, this clonotype is medium-sized. This rearrangement joins TRBV4-1 to TRBJ2-3; 8 bases are shared with TRBD2. CDR3 length: 17 amino acids. The germline V gene encodes CDR1 MGHRA and CDR2 YSYEKL. V dropped 1 base and J dropped 2; count of bases not matched to a gene: 8. CDR3 residues: CASSQVSTSVFTDTQYF. As DNA, the CDR3 is TGCGCCAGCAGCCAAGTGTCGACTAGCGTTTTCACAGATACGCAGTATTTT.

V gene TRBV5-1 combines with J gene TRBJ1-6; D not certain. CDR3 length: 15 amino acids. V was shortened by 0 bases and J by 7 bases, with 11 bases between the two germline ends. Per the germline V gene, CDR1 is SGHRS and CDR2 is YFSETQ. Here the CDR3 DNA reads TGCGCCAGCAGCTTGGATAATTTAGGCAATTCACCCCTCCACTTT. Translation gives CASSLDNLGNSPLHF.

The V call is TRBV7-3, the J call TRBJ2-2, with TRBD2 matching over 7 bases. The CDR3 runs 14 residues. Germline V CDR1 and CDR2: SGHTA, FQGTGA. V lost 6 bases to trimming and J lost 6 bases; unmatched junction nucleotides: 7. CDR3 in DNA: TGTGCCAGCAGAACCGGGACTACCTCCGGGGAGCTGTTTTTT. The encoded protein is CASRTGTTSGELFF.

This chain links TRBV20-1 with TRBJ2-3; 12 nucleotides line up with TRBD2. Unmatched junction bases numbered 7, after V lost 4 bases and J lost 2 bases. Germline V gives CDR1 DFQATT, CDR2 SNEGSKA (reference sequence). The CDR3 runs 16 residues. The CDR3 spells CSATRLAGDLTDTQYF. DNA of the CDR3: TGCAGTGCTACGAGACTAGCGGGGGATCTCACAGATACGCAGTATTTT.

The gene calls are TRBV6-5 and TRBJ1-6, with 9 bases that match TRBD1. CDR3 length equals 16 residues. The J segment lost 6 bases and the V segment lost 1 base, leaving 4 bases of the junction unmatched. Germline CDR1 reads MNHEY; CDR2 reads SVGAGI. The CDR3 reads CASSYFGTGLNSPLHF. The DNA for the CDR3 is TGTGCCAGCAGTTACTTTGGGACAGGGCTTAATTCACCCCTCCACTTT.

V gene TRBV29-1 combines with J gene TRBJ2-1, with TRBD2 matching 8 bases. In germline, CDR1 is SQVTM, CDR2 ANQGSEA. The CDR3 is 15 residues long. Losses at the gene ends were 1 base for V and 7 bases for J; bases not matched to a gene: 9. The CDR3, as DNA: TGCAGCGTTGAAGGTGGGCTAGCGGGCGAGAATGAGCAGTTCTTC. Encoded protein: CSVEGGLAGENEQFF.

This rearrangement joins TRBV10-3 to TRBJ1-5, with D maybe TRBD1 (5 bases). The CDR3 runs to 15 residues. The V end was cut by 0 bases, the J end by 4 bases, with 10 bases between. Germline lookup yields CDR1 ENHRY and CDR2 SYGVKD. The CDR3, as DNA: TGTGCCATCAGTGAGTCGGGGGACGGGAATCAGCCCCAGCATTTT. It is translated as CAISESGDGNQPQHF.

This clonotype was picked up one time. The V gene is TRBV3-1, the J gene TRBJ2-3; D ambiguous. V dropped 0 bases and J dropped 4 bases, with 5 bases sitting between them. The germline CDR1 and CDR2 sequences are LGHDT and YNNKEL (reference sequence). The CDR3 is made up of 13 amino acids. For the CDR3, the DNA is TGTGCCAGCAGCCAAGATCTCGCAGATACGCAGTATTTT. Amino acid sequence: CASSQDLADTQYF.

This clonotype is deemed medium-sized. V is TRBV2 and J is TRBJ2-7; D unresolved. V lost 6 bases and J lost 0, with 12 bases in between. The CDR3 extends over 14 amino acids. Germline CDR1 is SNHLY and CDR2 is FYNNEI. CDR3 nucleotides: TGTGCCAGCAGCGAACCACGCCTCTCCTACGAGCAGTACTTC. Protein product: CASSEPRLSYEQYF.

This clonotype was recorded many times. The chain combines TRBV25-1 with TRBJ2-1; no reliable D call. Germline V gene lookup returns CDR1 MGHDK and CDR2 SYGVNS. Trimming stripped 3 bases from V and 10 bases from J, with 10 bases between. The CDR3 has 12 residues. CDR3 in amino acids: CASSEGRLEQFF. CDR3 sequence (DNA): TGTGCCAGCAGTGAGGGCAGGCTGGAGCAGTTCTTC.

The sample holds many counts of this clonotype. The rearrangement links TRBV6-1 to TRBJ2-1, with D possibly being TRBD1 (6 bases). Germline values: CDR1 MNHNS, CDR2 SASEGT. The CDR3 spans 15 residues. The V gene lost 6 bases and the J gene lost 8 bases, with 20 bases spanning the gap. The CDR3 DNA sequence: TGTGCCAGCAGGTATTGGACAGACGCCTTGGATGAGCAGTTCTTC. Translation: CASRYWTDALDEQFF.

This clonotype was detected many times. The V and J genes are TRBV20-1 and TRBJ2-3; TRBD1 matches at 10 bases. V dropped 4 bases and J dropped 3; count of bases not matched to a gene: 13. The CDR3 has 17 amino acids. Germline CDR1 is DFQATT and CDR2 is SNEGSKA (reference sequence). The CDR3 loop is CSATLRDRGGLTDTQYF. The CDR3 bases are TGCAGTGCTACACTAAGGGACAGGGGTGGACTTACAGATACGCAGTATTTT.

This clonotype has a count of ten or more. The chain combines TRBV5-4 with TRBJ1-3; D not certain. From germline, CDR1 is SGHNT and CDR2 YYREEE (reference sequence). The germline V and J ends were trimmed by 0 bases and 2 bases, with 9 bases remaining between them. The CDR3 sequence is 15 residues long. This chain's CDR3 is CASSLEGQAGNTIYF. CDR3 coding DNA: TGTGCCAGCAGCTTGGAAGGGCAGGCTGGAAACACCATATATTTT.